This T cell receptor (beta chain) was sequenced during a study of identical twins. General study results and limits: Twin pairs had excess sharing that was weaker in beta out-of-frame sequences. Zero-insertion findings could be partly confounded by invariant cells (MAIT and iNKT cells). Insertion counts were lower in abundant cord blood beta clonotypes, a trend that memory repertoires did not show.

A universal primer site was created by template switching, with the cDNA bearing unique molecular identifiers. From the 5' RACE reads, TCRdb called clonotypes with MiXCR, one entry per CDR3 protein. Here the sample spans some 1,600,000 distinct CDR3 sequences, 25% to 35% being singletons. About this clonotype itself: Its antigen is currently unknown.

Sequencing was done on a sample of cord blood. The sequence came from a newborn girl in good health.

CDR3 sequence reads: CSAPGLAGVHPEQFF. CDR3 nucleotides: TGCAGCGCTCCGGGACTAGCGGGAGTCCACCCTGAGCAGTTCTTC. The V gene is TRBV29-1, the J gene TRBJ2-1; 14 bases are a match to TRBD2. V shed 7 bases, J shed 9 bases, and the junction held 11 bases outside the gene matches. The germline gives CDR1 SQVTM, CDR2 ANQGSEA. The CDR3 contains 15 residues.